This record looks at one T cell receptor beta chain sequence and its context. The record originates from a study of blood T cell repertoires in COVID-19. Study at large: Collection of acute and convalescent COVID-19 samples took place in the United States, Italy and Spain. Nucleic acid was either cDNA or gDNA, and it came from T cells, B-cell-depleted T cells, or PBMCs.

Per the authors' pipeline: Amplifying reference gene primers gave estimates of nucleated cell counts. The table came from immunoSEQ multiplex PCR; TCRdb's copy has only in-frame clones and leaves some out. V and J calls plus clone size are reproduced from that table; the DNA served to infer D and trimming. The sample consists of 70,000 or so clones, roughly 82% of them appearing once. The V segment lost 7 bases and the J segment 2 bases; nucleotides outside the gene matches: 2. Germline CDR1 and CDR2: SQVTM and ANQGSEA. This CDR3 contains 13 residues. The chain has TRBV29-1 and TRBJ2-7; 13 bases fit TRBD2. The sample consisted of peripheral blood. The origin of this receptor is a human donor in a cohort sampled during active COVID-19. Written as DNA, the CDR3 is TGCAGCGCAACTAGCGGGGGGGCCTACGAGCAGTACTTC. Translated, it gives CSATSGGAYEQYF.